A single sample gave rise to the 22 T cell receptor beta chains below, sequenced in a study of tumor-infiltrating lymphocytes in primary liver carcinoma. DNA and RNA were both co-extracted from approximately 20-30 mg of bulk tissue that had not been sorted. With a constant-region primer, TCR beta cDNA was made from about 0.55 ug of total RNA. Libraries for TCR beta were built through three nested multiplex PCR rounds, which together made up a slightly modified ARM-PCR procedure. Each of the first two PCR rounds ran about 9 cycles with TRBV1-TRBV30 forward and C-beta reverse primers. From the multiplex PCR reads, TCRdb called clonotypes with MiXCR, one entry per CDR3 protein. The table has some 51,000 distinct CDR3 sequences, around 79% seen once; the top ten hold around 30%. Material: liver tumor tissue from sampling region 3. Sample subset: tumor region T3, left-lateral pole. Receptors originate from a man between 35 and 55 years old with primary liver carcinoma and hepatitis B virus infection.

About this clonotype: At one end the junction does not follow the germline gene, possibly because of a read error. In DNA form, the CDR3 reads TGTGCCAGTAGCTTCGAGGGGAACACTGATGCTTTCTTT. Amino acids: CASSFEGNTDAFF. The chain has TRBV5-5 and TRBJ1-1; a possible D gene is TRBD1 (5 bases). The germline V gene encodes CDR1 SGHKS and CDR2 YYEKEE (reference sequence). The CDR3 is 13 amino acids.

On this clonotype: A much bigger clone sits one base away, suggesting this may be a read error. In DNA, the CDR3 is TGTGTCAGCAGTTTAGACCCAGCGGGCTTATACAATGAGCAGTTCTTC. Its translation is CVSSLDPAGLYNEQFF. The chain links TRBV12-3 or TRBV12-4 to TRBJ2-1, with a weak D call TRBD2 (6 bases). The CDR3 loop spans 16 amino acids.

In this sample, this clonotype turned up many times. The rearrangement links TRBV28 to TRBJ2-3; D is unresolved. Germline V lookup: CDR1 MDHEN, CDR2 SYDVKM. Trimming removed 3 bases from V and 8 bases from J, with 9 bases in between. The CDR3 is 12 amino acids. CDR3 DNA: TGTGCCAGCAGTTTGCCGTTTGGTACGCAGTATTTT. Translation: CASSLPFGTQYF.

For this clonotype: One end of the junction fails to match germline, which may point to a read error. The chain uses TRBV10-3 and TRBJ2-5; possibly TRBD2 for D (6 bases). This CDR3 region has 11 residues. CDR1 and CDR2 from the germline V gene are ENHRY and SYGVKD. The CDR3 DNA is TGTGCCATCAGTTGGGGGGAGACCGAGTATTTC. Amino acid sequence: CAISWGETEYF.

Note on this clonotype: Lacking the conserved final phenylalanine or tryptophan, this CDR3 likely reflects a read error. This CDR3 reads CASSRRTGFVSGANVLTI. The DNA for the CDR3 is TGCGCCAGCAGCCGACGGACAGGGTTTGTGTCTGGAGCCAACGTCCTGACTATC. This chain uses TRBV11-2 with TRBJ2-6; TRBD1 aligns across 8 bases. The CDR3 extends over 18 amino acids. Germline values: CDR1 SGHAT, CDR2 FQNNGV.

In regard to this clonotype: One base away lies a much larger clone, so this may be a sequencing read error. The rearrangement joins TRBV7-9 to TRBJ1-4; D might be TRBD1 (6 bases). Germline V gene lookup returns CDR1 SEHNR and CDR2 FQNEAQ (reference sequence). The CDR3 has 15 residues. CDR3 DNA: TGTGCCAACAGCGGAACGACAGGCCTAAATGAAAAACTGTTTTTT. It specifies CANSGTTGLNEKLFF.

A few counts support this clonotype. The chain couples TRBV7-2 to TRBJ2-7; 14 bases line up with TRBD2. V shed 1 base and J 5 bases; nucleotides not matched to a gene: 7. From germline, CDR1 is SGHTA and CDR2 FQGNSA. CDR3 length equals 17 residues. The CDR3 protein is CASSLGTSGRYKDEQYF. CDR3 nucleotide sequence: TGTGCCAGCAGCTTAGGGACTAGCGGGAGGTATAAGGACGAGCAGTACTTC.

Concerning this clonotype itself: This CDR3 fails to terminate in the conserved phenylalanine or tryptophan, so it likely reflects a read error. V gene TRBV12-3 or TRBV12-4 combines with J gene TRBJ1-1, with D hard to call. The CDR3 runs to 13 residues. V lost 2 bases and J lost 4, with 8 bases in between. The CDR3 DNA reads as TGTGCCAGCAGTTTATCGTATCTCACTGAAGCTTTCTCT. Protein product: CASSLSYLTEAFS.

The chain joins TRBV5-4 to TRBJ2-5; D is undetermined. Trimming took 6 bases from V and 10 from J, leaving 22 bases between them. The CDR3 runs 14 residues. CDR1 and CDR2 from the germline V gene are SGHNT and YYREEE (reference sequence). CDR3 region: CASKLDLPQGIQYF. The CDR3 region has the DNA TGTGCCAGCAAGCTGGACCTCCCACAAGGGATCCAGTACTTC. Full variable domain (missing parts from reference TRBV5-4 and TRBJ2-5): ETGVTQSPTHLIKTRGQQVTLRCSSQSGHNTVSWYQQALGQGPQFIFQYYREEENGRGNFPPRFSGLQFPNYSSELNVNALELDDSALYLCASKLDLPQGIQYFGPGTRLLVL.

In the case of this clonotype: The CDR3 ends on some other residue instead of the conserved phenylalanine or tryptophan, so this is likely a read error. J is TRBJ2-7 and V is TRBV11-3, with TRBD1 as a possible D gene (5 bases). The CDR3 runs to 14 residues. The V gene lost 7 bases and the J gene lost 0 bases, with 13 bases spanning the gap. Germline V gene lookup returns CDR1 SGHNT and CDR2 YENEEA. For the CDR3, the DNA is TGTGCCAGCAACCCAGCAGGGAACTCCTACGAGCAGTACTCC. It specifies CASNPAGNSYEQYS.

J is TRBJ2-7 and V is TRBV10-2; possible D gene TRBD2, 5 bases. Germline V gene lookup returns CDR1 WSHSY and CDR2 SAAADI. The length of the CDR3 is 11 residues. CDR3 bases: TGCACCATCCGGACTTACTACGAGCAGTACTTC. The encoded protein is CTIRTYYEQYF.

With regard to this clonotype: At one end, the junction sequence differs from germline, possibly due to a read error. The rearrangement links TRBV12-5 to TRBJ1-1, with a tentative D call TRBD1 (6 bases). The CDR3 covers 12 residues. The germline CDR1 and CDR2 sequences are LGHNT and FRNRAP. CDR3 nucleotide sequence: TGTGGTAGTGGTTTAGTACAGGGCGAGGCTTTCTTT. Encoded protein: CGSGLVQGEAFF.

Comment on this clonotype: This may be a read error: a much more frequent sequence differs by one nucleotide. The gene calls are TRBV28 and TRBJ2-3; 7 bases agree with TRBD1. The CDR3 length is 15 residues. Germline-derived CDR1 and CDR2 are MDHEN and SYDVKM. The CDR3: CASSLQGDNTDTQCF. The CDR3 DNA is TGTGCCAGCAGTTTACAGGGGGACAATACAGATACGCAGTGTTTT.

The CDR3 is CATAERPSTEAFF. The CDR3 coding sequence is TGTGCCACAGCGGAACGACCGAGCACTGAAGCTTTCTTT. V gene TRBV13 combines with J gene TRBJ1-1; D unclear. Germline loops: CDR1 PRHDT, CDR2 FYEKMQ (reference sequence). This CDR3 comprises 13 residues. V shed 10 bases and J shed 4 bases, with 16 bases lying between them. The entire variable domain, with the rest obtained from reference TRBV13 and TRBJ1-1, is as follows: AAGVIQSPRHLIKEKRETATLKCYPIPRHDTVYWYQQGPGQDPQFLISFYEKMQSDKGSIPDRFSAQQFSDYHSELNMSSLELGDSALYFCATAERPSTEAFFGQGTRLTVV.

This clonotype was seen only once. Possible read error: a much larger clone is one base away. This CDR3 is CDSSLGGQPQHF. The CDR3 nucleotides read TGTGACAGCAGTTTGGGAGGACAGCCCCAGCATTTT. The rearrangement links TRBV28 to TRBJ1-5; D is ambiguous. Germline values: CDR1 MDHEN, CDR2 SYDVKM. The CDR3 totals 12 residues.

Notes on this clonotype: A much more abundant neighbour one base away suggests this may be a read error. This sequence joins TRBV28 and TRBJ2-7, with D hard to call. The germline V gene encodes CDR1 MDHEN and CDR2 SYDVKM. The length of the CDR3 is 11 residues. The V and J ends lost 10 bases and 6 bases respectively, with 13 bases between them. The CDR3 sequence is CANGRLGEQYF. The DNA for the CDR3 is TGTGCCAACGGACGCCTCGGCGAGCAGTACTTC.

About this clonotype: With a much larger clone just one base away, this may be a read error. This chain uses TRBV5-1 with TRBJ2-7, with D perhaps TRBD1 (5 bases). Trimming took 3 bases from V and 6 from J, leaving 19 bases between them. The CDR3 is 15 amino acids. Germline CDR1 and CDR2: SGHRS and YFSETQ. The CDR3 protein is CASSSSRAFLPEQYF. CDR3 sequence (DNA): TGCGCCAGCAGCTCCTCCAGGGCCTTCCTTCCCGAGCAGTACTTC.

This clonotype was seen repeatedly, ten times or more. A junction end diverges from the germline sequence, so it may reflect a read error. The chain combines TRBV5-1 with TRBJ1-2, with a weak D call TRBD1 (5 bases). This CDR3 comprises 14 residues. Germline CDR1 SGHRS, CDR2 YFSETQ. DNA for the CDR3: TGCGCCAGCAGCTCACAGGCTTCTAACGATGGCTACACCTTC. Its translation is CASSSQASNDGYTF.

Turning to this clonotype: One end of the junction is discordant with germline, which a read error may explain. The V call is TRBV12-3 or TRBV12-4, the J call TRBJ2-3; D gene uncertain. The CDR3 is 15 amino acids. The CDR3 spells CASSSPEGGTDMQYF. The CDR3 DNA reads as TGTGCCAGCAGTTCCCCTGAAGGTGGTACAGATATGCAGTATTTT.

The V gene is TRBV29-1, the J gene TRBJ1-2, with a weak D call TRBD1 (5 bases). The CDR3 covers 13 residues. The V gene's germline CDR1 is SQVTM and CDR2 ANQGSEA. Trimming cost V 4 bases and J 8 bases, with 17 bases left between them. The CDR3 sequence: CSVGVIGEDGYTF. The DNA of the CDR3 is TGCAGCGTTGGGGTTATAGGGGAGGACGGCTACACCTTC.

The chain has TRBV11-2 and TRBJ2-7, with 15 nucleotides matching TRBD2. V was pared by 10 bases and J by 4 bases, with 14 bases of the junction left unmatched. Germline V lookup: CDR1 SGHAT, CDR2 FQNNGV. The CDR3 contains 17 residues. The CDR3 DNA is TGTGCCACCTTATCCGTTGGACTAGCGGGAGGGGGGTACGAGCAGTACTTC. Protein sequence: CATLSVGLAGGGYEQYF. Together with reference TRBV11-2 and TRBJ2-7, the CDR3 gives the full variable domain: EAGVAQSPRYKIIEKRQSVAFWCNPISGHATLYWYQQILGQGPKLLIQFQNNGVVDDSQLPKDRFSAERLKGVDSTLKIQPAKLEDSAVYLCATLSVGLAGGGYEQYFGPGTRLTVT.

A word on this clonotype: At one of its ends the junction is not consistent with the germline gene, which may arise from a read error. This chain links TRBV28 with TRBJ1-5; possible D gene TRBD1, 5 bases. CDR1 MDHEN and CDR2 SYDVKM come from the germline V gene. This CDR3 is built from 13 residues. Here the CDR3 DNA reads TGTGCCGGCAGTATAGAGGGGAGTCAGCCCCAGCATTTT. It encodes CAGSIEGSQPQHF.